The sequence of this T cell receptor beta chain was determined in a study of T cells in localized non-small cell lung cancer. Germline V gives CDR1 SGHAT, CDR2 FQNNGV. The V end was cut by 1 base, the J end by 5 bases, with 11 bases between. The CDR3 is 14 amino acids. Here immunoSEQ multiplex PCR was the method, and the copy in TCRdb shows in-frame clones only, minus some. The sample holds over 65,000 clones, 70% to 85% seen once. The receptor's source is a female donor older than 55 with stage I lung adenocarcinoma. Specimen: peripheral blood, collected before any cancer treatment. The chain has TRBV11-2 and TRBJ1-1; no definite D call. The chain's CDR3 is CASSLAGRTTEAFF. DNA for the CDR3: TGTGCCAGCAGCTTAGCCGGCAGGACGACTGAAGCTTTCTTT.